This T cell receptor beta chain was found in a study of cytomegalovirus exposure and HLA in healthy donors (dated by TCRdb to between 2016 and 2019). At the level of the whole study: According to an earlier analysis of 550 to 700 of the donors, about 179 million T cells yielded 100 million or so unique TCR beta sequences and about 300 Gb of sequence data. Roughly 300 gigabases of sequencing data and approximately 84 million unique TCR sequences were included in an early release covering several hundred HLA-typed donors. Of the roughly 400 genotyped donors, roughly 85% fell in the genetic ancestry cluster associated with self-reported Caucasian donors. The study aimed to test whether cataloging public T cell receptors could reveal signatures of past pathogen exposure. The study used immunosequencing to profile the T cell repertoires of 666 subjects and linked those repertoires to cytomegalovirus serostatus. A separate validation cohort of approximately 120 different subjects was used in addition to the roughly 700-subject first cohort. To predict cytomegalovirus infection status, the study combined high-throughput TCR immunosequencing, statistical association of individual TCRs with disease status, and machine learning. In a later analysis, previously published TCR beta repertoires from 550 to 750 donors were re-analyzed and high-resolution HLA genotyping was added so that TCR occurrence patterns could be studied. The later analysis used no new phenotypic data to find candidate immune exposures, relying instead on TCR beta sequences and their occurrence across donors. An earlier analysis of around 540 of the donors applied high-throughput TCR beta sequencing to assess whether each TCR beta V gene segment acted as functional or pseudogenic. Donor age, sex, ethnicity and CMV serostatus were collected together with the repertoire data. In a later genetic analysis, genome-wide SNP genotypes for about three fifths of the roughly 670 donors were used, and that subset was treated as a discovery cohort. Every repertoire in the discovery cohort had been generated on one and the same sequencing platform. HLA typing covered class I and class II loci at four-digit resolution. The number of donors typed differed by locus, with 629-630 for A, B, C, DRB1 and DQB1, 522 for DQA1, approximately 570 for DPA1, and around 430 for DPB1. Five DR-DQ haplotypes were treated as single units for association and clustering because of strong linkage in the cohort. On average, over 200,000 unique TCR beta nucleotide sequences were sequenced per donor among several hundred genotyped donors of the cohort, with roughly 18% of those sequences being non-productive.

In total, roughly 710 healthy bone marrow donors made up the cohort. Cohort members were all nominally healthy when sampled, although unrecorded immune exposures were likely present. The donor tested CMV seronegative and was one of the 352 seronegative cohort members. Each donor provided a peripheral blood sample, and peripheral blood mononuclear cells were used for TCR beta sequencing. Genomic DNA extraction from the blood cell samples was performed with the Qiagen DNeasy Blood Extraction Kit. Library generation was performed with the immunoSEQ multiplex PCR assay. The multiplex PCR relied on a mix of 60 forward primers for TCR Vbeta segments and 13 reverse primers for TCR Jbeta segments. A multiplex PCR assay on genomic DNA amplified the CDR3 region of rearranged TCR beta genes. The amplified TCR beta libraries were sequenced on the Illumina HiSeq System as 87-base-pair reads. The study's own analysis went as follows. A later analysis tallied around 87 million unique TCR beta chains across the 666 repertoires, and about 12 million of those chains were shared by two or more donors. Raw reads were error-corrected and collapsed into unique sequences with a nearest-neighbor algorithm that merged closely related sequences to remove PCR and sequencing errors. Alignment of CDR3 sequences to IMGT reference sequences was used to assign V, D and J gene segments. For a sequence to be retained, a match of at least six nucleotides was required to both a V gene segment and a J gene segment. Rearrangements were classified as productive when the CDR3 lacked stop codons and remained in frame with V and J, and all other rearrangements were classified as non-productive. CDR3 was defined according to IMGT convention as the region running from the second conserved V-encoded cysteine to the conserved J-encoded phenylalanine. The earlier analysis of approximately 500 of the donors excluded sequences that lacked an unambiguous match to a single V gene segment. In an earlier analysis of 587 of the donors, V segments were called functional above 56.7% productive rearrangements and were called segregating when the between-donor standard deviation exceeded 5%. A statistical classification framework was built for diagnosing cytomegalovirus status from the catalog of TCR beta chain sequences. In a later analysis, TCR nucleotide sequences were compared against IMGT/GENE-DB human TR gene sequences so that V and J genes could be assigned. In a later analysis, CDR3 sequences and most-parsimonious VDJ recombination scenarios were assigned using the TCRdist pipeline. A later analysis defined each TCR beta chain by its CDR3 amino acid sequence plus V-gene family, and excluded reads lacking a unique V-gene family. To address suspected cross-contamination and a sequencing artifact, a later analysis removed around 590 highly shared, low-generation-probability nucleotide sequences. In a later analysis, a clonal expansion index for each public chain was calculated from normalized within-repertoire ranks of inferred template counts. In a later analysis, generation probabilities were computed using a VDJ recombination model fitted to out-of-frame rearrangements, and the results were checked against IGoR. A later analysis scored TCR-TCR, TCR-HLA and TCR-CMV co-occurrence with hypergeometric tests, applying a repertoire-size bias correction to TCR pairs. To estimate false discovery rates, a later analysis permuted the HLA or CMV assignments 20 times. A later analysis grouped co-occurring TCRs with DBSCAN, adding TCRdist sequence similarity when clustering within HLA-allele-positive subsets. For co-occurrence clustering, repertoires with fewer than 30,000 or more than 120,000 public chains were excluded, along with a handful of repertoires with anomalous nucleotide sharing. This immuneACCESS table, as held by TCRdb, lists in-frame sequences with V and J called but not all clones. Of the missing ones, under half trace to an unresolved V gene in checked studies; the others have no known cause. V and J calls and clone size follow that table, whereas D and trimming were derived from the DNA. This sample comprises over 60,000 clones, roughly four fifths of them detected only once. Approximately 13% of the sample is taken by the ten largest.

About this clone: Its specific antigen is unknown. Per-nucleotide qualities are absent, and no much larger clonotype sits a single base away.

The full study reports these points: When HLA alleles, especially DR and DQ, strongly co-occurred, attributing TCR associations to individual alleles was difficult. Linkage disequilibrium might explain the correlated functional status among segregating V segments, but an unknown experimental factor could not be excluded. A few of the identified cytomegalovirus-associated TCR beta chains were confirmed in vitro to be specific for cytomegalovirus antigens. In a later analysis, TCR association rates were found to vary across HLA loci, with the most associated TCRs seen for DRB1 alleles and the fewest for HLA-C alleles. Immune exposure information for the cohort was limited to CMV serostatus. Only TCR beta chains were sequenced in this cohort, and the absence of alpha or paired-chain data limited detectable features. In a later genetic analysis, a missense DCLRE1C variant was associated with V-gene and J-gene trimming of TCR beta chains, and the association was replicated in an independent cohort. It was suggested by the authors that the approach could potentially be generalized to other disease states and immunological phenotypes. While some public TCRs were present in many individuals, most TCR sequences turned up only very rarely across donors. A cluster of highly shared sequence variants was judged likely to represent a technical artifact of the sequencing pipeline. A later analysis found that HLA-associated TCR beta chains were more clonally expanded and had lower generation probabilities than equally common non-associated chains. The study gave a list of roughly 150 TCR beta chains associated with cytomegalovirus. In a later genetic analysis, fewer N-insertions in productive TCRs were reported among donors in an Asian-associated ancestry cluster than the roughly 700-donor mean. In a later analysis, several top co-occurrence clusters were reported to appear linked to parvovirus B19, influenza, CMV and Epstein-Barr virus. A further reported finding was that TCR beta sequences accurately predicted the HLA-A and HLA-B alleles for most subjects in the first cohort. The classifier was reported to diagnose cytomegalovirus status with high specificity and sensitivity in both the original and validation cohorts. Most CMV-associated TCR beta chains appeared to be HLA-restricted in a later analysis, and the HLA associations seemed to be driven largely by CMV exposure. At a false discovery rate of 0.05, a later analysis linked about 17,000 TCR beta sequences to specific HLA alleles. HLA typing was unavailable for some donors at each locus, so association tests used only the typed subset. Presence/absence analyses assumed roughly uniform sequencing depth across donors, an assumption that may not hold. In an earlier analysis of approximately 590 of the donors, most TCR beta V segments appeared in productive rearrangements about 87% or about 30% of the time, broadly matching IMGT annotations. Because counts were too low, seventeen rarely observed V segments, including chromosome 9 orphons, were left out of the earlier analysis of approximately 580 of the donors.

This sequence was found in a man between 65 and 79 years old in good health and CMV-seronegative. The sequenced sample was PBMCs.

The CDR3 protein sequence reads: CASSQWTSGNTIYF. The nucleotide sequence reads TGCGCCAGCAGCCAGTGGACATCAGGAAACACCATATATTTT. The chain links TRBV5-1 with TRBJ1-3; D gene: possibly TRBD1, on 5 matching bases. The germline V gene provides CDR1 SGHRS and CDR2 YFSETQ. V loses 4 bases of germline sequence and J loses 4 bases, and the interval between the two ends is 12 bases. The CDR3 goes from the cysteine to the phenylalanine over 14 residues. The kept DNA is CDR3 alone, 42 bases in frame from the first base.